This TCR beta chain was profiled in a study of regulatory T cells in long-lasting Graves disease. Study-wide findings and caveats: Persistent patients had more shared public clonotypes (2,741) than new patients (approximately 920). Only a small sample size was used, which may have cut accuracy.

Researchers made TCR beta libraries by using iRepertoire HTBI primers and running Arm-PCR on CDR3 regions. Via MiXCR, TCRdb re-called the multiplex PCR reads, giving one row per CDR3 protein. The sample contains under 700,000 distinct CDR3 sequences, roughly 16% of which appear only once. Time point given: newly diagnosed GD, antithyroid drugs for less than 3 months. Generation of the TCR library employed RNA extracted from PBMCs. This clonotype has more than one count but fewer than ten. Its specificity is not known. The germline V gene encodes CDR1 SGHRS and CDR2 YFSETQ. The CDR3 has 16 amino acids. V lost 0 bases and J 1 base, leaving 13 bases between the germline ends. This sample was shared with a second study, whose subject was T cells in Graves' hyperthyroidism and ophthalmopathy. That publication notes: RT-PCR in the first round (using the HTBI primer set) targeted the TCR CDR3. Ophthalmopathy and stable hyperthyroidism were separated by a 13 V-J model.

The material was peripheral blood mononuclear cells (PBMCs), obtained at new diagnosis, from a patient treated with antithyroid drugs. The rearrangement joins TRBV5-1 to TRBJ1-1; a possible D gene is TRBD1 (5 bases). The TCR sequence derives from a woman aged 35-65 years with Graves disease. The CDR3 reads CASSLVGGGSNTEAFF. The CDR3 DNA reads TGCGCCAGCAGCTTGGTGGGGGGAGGGTCGAACACTGAAGCTTTCTTT.